The next 17 T cell receptor beta chains were all read from a single sample in a study of T cell responses to AZD1222 COVID-19 vaccine. Profiled with immunoSEQ multiplex PCR; TCRdb holds only in-frame clones, not every one. The sample gives some 79,000 clones, approximately 85% of which show up once; about an eighth is in the top ten. The sequencing here drew on peripheral blood, taken 28 days after the second AZD1222 dose. The receptor set was obtained from an adult who received the AZD1222 COVID-19 vaccine.

The V gene is TRBV2, the J gene TRBJ1-5; D is unresolved. CDR1 SNHLY and CDR2 FYNNEI come from the germline V gene. The CDR3 totals 14 residues. V lost 6 bases, J lost 5 bases, and 14 bases lay in between. The CDR3 DNA follows: TGTGCCAGCAGGCCACCTTTCGGCGATCAGCCCCAGCATTTT. Translating it yields CASRPPFGDQPQHF. Based on the CDR3 plus reference TRBV2 and TRBJ1-5, the full variable domain is EPEVTQTPSHQVTQMGQEVILRCVPISNHLYFYWYRQILGQKVEFLVSFYNNEISEKSEIFDDQFSVERPDGSNFTLKIRSTKLEDSAMYFCASRPPFGDQPQHFGDGTRLSIL.

This chain's CDR3 is CASSPTAPGELFF. The CDR3 nucleotides are TGTGCCAGCAGCCCGACTGCCCCCGGGGAGCTGTTTTTT. The chain combines TRBV2 with TRBJ2-2; D is uncertain. Germline lookup yields CDR1 SNHLY and CDR2 FYNNEI. Trimming shortened V by 6 bases and J by 6 bases, and 11 bases separated the two germline ends. CDR3 size: 13 residues.

The V and J genes are TRBV28 and TRBJ2-3, with 14 bases lining up with TRBD2. V dropped 3 bases and J dropped 6; count of bases not matched to a gene: 8. The CDR3 runs to 17 residues. Germline CDR1 and CDR2: MDHEN and SYDVKM. As DNA, the CDR3 is TGTGCCAGCAGTTTCCGGACTAGCGGGAGGAGGGTGGATACGCAGTATTTT. Translated: CASSFRTSGRRVDTQYF.

This chain connects TRBV27 to TRBJ1-5; D unclear. V shed 3 bases and J shed 3 bases, with 6 bases lying between them. The length of the CDR3 is 13 residues. In germline, CDR1 is MNHEY, CDR2 SMNVEV (reference sequence). Here the CDR3 reads CASSFETNQPQHF. CDR3 nucleotides: TGTGCCAGCAGTTTCGAAACCAATCAGCCCCAGCATTTT.

V and J are TRBV3-1 (or the pseudogene TRBV3-2) and TRBJ1-1; 9 nucleotides line up with TRBD1. J was trimmed by 6 bases and V by 4 bases; bases with no gene match: 9. Germline V lookup: CDR1 LGHDT, CDR2 YNNKEL (reference sequence). CDR3 size: 15 residues. This CDR3 reads CASSPNRDRVPEAFF. The DNA of the CDR3 is TGTGCCAGCAGCCCCAATCGGGACAGGGTCCCTGAAGCTTTCTTT.

The chain carries TRBV23-1 and TRBJ1-1; D might be TRBD1 (6 bases). TRBV23-1 qualifies as an ORF whose function is uncertain. This CDR3 comprises 14 residues. V gave up 7 bases and J gave up 7 bases, with 19 bases separating them. This chain's CDR3 is CASNFIVDRHEAFF. In DNA form, the CDR3 reads TGCGCCAGCAACTTCATAGTGGACAGACATGAAGCTTTCTTT.

The chain links TRBV9 to TRBJ1-6, with D possibly matching TRBD1 (5 bases). V was shortened by 3 bases and J by 7 bases, with 11 bases between the two germline ends. Germline V gene sequence: CDR1 SGDLS, CDR2 YYNGEE. CDR3 size: 14 residues. The CDR3 here is CASSEGRGNSPLHF. CDR3 sequence (DNA): TGTGCCAGCAGCGAGGGACGTGGAAATTCACCCCTCCACTTT. Full variable domain (missing parts from reference TRBV9 and TRBJ1-6): DSGVTQTPKHLITATGQRVTLRCSPRSGDLSVYWYQQSLDQGLQFLIQYYNGEERAKGNILERFSAQQFPDLHSELNLSSLELGDSALYFCASSEGRGNSPLHFGNGTRLTVT.

The chain has TRBV4-2 and TRBJ2-2; no reliable D call. With 1 base removed from V and 1 base from J, the gap between germline ends came to 7 bases. Per germline, CDR1 LGHNA and CDR2 YNFKEQ. The CDR3 runs to 15 residues. CDR3 residues: CASSQGAGNTGELFF. Written as DNA, the CDR3 is TGTGCCAGCAGCCAAGGAGCAGGGAACACCGGGGAGCTGTTTTTT.

The V and J genes are TRBV4-3 and TRBJ1-1; D gene unclear. This CDR3 comprises 14 residues. The ends were cut back, 4 bases at V and 0 bases at J, with 9 bases in the middle. Per germline, CDR1 LGHNA and CDR2 YSLEER. CDR3 amino acids: CASSRGNLNTEAFF. CDR3 sequence (DNA): TGCGCCAGCAGCCGAGGCAATTTGAACACTGAAGCTTTCTTT.

J is TRBJ1-6 and V is TRBV11-2, with a possible D match to TRBD1 (5 bases). The CDR3 consists of 14 residues. CDR1 and CDR2 (germline): SGHAT, FQNNGV. Trimming took 1 base from V and 10 from J, leaving 11 bases between them. DNA for the CDR3: TGTGCCAGCAGCTTAGGCTCCAGGGAATCACCCCTCCACTTT. Encoded protein: CASSLGSRESPLHF.

This chain uses TRBV6-5 with TRBJ2-1, with D possibly being TRBD2 (5 bases). Trimming removed 0 bases at V and 12 bases at J, with 12 bases between. The CDR3 covers 13 residues. Germline V gives CDR1 MNHEY, CDR2 SVGAGI. The CDR3 loop reads CASSYSIRGGQFF. The CDR3 bases are TGTGCCAGCAGTTACTCGATTCGGGGTGGGCAGTTCTTC.

The CDR3 nucleotides read TGTGCCAGCAGCCCAACTAGCCCGGGTTACGAGCAGTACTTC. Translated: CASSPTSPGYEQYF. This chain joins TRBV7-3 and TRBJ2-7, with a possible D match to TRBD2 (6 bases). The CDR3 consists of 14 residues. Germline CDR1 reads SGHTA; CDR2 reads FQGTGA. Trimming cost V 5 bases and J 4 bases, with 15 bases left between them.

This clone was seen a single time. The chain joins TRBV6-5 to TRBJ1-2, with 7 bases fitting TRBD1. CDR1 and CDR2 from the germline V gene are MNHEY and SVGAGI. This CDR3 has 15 residues. The trim removed 8 bases at V and 5 bases at J, leaving 14 bases unmatched. Here the CDR3 reads CASQPTRDSPYGYTF. The CDR3 DNA is TGTGCCAGCCAACCGACCCGGGACAGTCCTTATGGCTACACCTTC.

By share, this clone counts as medium-sized (0.01 to 0.1%). This sample also contains other DNA sequences that code for the same CDR3. Here the CDR3 DNA reads TGCGCCAGCAGCTTGGCACTAGCGGGGGGGCCGCAAGATACGCAGTATTTT. Translated, it gives CASSLALAGGPQDTQYF. The J gene is TRBJ2-3, the V gene TRBV5-1; the match to TRBD2 covers 13 bases. Germline V lookup: CDR1 SGHRS, CDR2 YFSETQ. This CDR3 comprises 17 residues. The V segment lost 0 bases and the J segment 5 bases; nucleotides outside the gene matches: 6. The variable domain in full, with the rest retrieved from reference TRBV5-1 and TRBJ2-3, is KAGVTQTPRYLIKTRGQQVTLSCSPISGHRSVSWYQQTPGQGLQFLFEYFSETQRNKGNFPGRFSGRQFSNSRSEMNVSTLELGDSALYLCASSLALAGGPQDTQYFGPGTRLTVL.

V is TRBV2 and J is TRBJ1-1; D unclear. Trimming took off 8 bases at V and 0 bases at J, with 13 bases between the two ends. This CDR3 spans 14 amino acids. The V gene's germline CDR1 is SNHLY and CDR2 FYNNEI. CDR3 coding DNA: TGTGCCAGCTCTAAGGGCATACTGAACACTGAAGCTTTCTTT. Translating it yields CASSKGILNTEAFF. The full variable domain, its missing parts supplied by reference TRBV2 and TRBJ1-1, is EPEVTQTPSHQVTQMGQEVILRCVPISNHLYFYWYRQILGQKVEFLVSFYNNEISEKSEIFDDQFSVERPDGSNFTLKIRSTKLEDSAMYFCASSKGILNTEAFFGQGTRLTVV.

This sequence joins TRBV29-1 and TRBJ1-3; D call uncertain. V lost 1 base and J lost 5, with 3 bases in between. The CDR3 is made up of 11 amino acids. Germline CDR1 and CDR2: SQVTM and ANQGSEA. CDR3 DNA sequence: TGCAGCGTTGAAGGAAGAAACACCATATATTTT. Translation: CSVEGRNTIYF.

The chain uses TRBV11-2 and TRBJ1-2; possibly TRBD1 for D (6 bases). This CDR3 is built from 13 residues. Germline V lookup: CDR1 SGHAT, CDR2 FQNNGV. V lost 5 bases and J lost 3, with 10 bases in between. CDR3 bases: TGTGCCAGCAGCCGACAGGAGGACTATGGCTACACCTTC. Translated, it gives CASSRQEDYGYTF.